These 28 T cell receptor beta chains were sequenced from one sample in a study of shared clonotypes between healthy human individuals. The protocol was immunoSEQ multiplex PCR, while the TCRdb copy is restricted to in-frame clones and leaves out a portion. The table includes about 1.5 million clones, approximately 98% detected once. The sequenced sample consisted of naive CD4+ T cells sorted from blood. Subset indicated: CD45RA+ positively selected. These receptors were collected from a man younger than 40 in good health.

The chain couples TRBV30 to TRBJ1-2, with 8 positions matching TRBD1. V dropped 0 bases and J dropped 3; count of bases not matched to a gene: 12. Germline V gives CDR1 GTSNPN, CDR2 SVGIG (reference sequence). The CDR3 loop spans 17 amino acids. The DNA for the CDR3 is TGTGCCTGGAGTGTGATAGTCAGGGGGCGATACTACTATGGCTACACCTTC. This gives the protein CAWSVIVRGRYYYGYTF.

This clone was picked up a small number of times. Other DNA sequences in the sample encode the same CDR3. The V and J genes are TRBV20-1 and TRBJ2-7, with no clear D. From germline, CDR1 is DFQATT and CDR2 SNEGSKA (reference sequence). The V end lost 1 base, the J end lost 3 bases, and 4 bases lay between the germline ends. The CDR3 runs to 11 residues. The chain's CDR3 is CSARGDYEQYF. The CDR3 nucleotides read TGCAGTGCTAGAGGAGACTACGAGCAGTACTTC.

This rearrangement joins TRBV7-2 to TRBJ2-2; no clear D. The germline V gene has CDR1 SGHTA and CDR2 FQGNSA. The CDR3 consists of 16 residues. Trimming removed 1 base at V and 6 bases at J, with 15 bases between. The CDR3 bases are TGTGCCAGCAGCTTAGTTTCGACTGCGTTCGCCGGGGAGCTGTTTTTT. It codes for CASSLVSTAFAGELFF.

The chain links TRBV5-1 to TRBJ2-1, with a possible D match to TRBD2 (6 bases). Trimming took 2 bases from V and 0 from J, leaving 12 bases between them. Germline loops: CDR1 SGHRS, CDR2 YFSETQ. The CDR3 is made up of 16 amino acids. CDR3 region: CASSFLAESSYNEQFF. CDR3 DNA: TGCGCCAGCAGCTTCTTAGCGGAAAGCTCCTACAATGAGCAGTTCTTC.

This rearrangement joins TRBV5-1 to TRBJ2-7, with 10 bases that match TRBD2. CDR1 is SGHRS and CDR2 is YFSETQ in the germline V gene. V lost 7 bases to trimming and J lost 3 bases; unmatched junction nucleotides: 4. The CDR3 is made up of 13 amino acids. In DNA, the CDR3 is TGCGCCAGCTCGGCTAGCGGGAGCTACGAGCAGTACTTC. Its translation is CASSASGSYEQYF.

The V and J genes are TRBV29-1 and TRBJ2-5, with D possibly TRBD1 on 5 matching bases. The CDR3 length is 14 residues. Germline CDR1 and CDR2: SQVTM and ANQGSEA. V lost 6 bases and J 6 bases, leaving 20 bases between the germline ends. The CDR3 loop reads CSVEMTAQVQTQYF. CDR3 nucleotide sequence: TGCAGCGTAGAGATGACAGCCCAGGTACAGACCCAGTACTTC.

The chain is built from TRBV18 and TRBJ1-3; no reliable D call. This CDR3 spans 17 amino acids. CDR1 and CDR2 from the germline V gene are KGHSH and LQKENI. V gave up 0 bases and J gave up 6 bases, with 18 bases separating them. The CDR3 DNA sequence: TGTGCCAGCTCACCACCGCCTCCTCCGGGCCCTCTAAACACCATATATTTT. Encoded protein: CASSPPPPPGPLNTIYF.

J is TRBJ1-5 and V is TRBV9; D perhaps matches TRBD1 (5 bases). Germline loops: CDR1 SGDLS, CDR2 YYNGEE. The CDR3 extends over 14 amino acids. V lost 3 bases to trimming and J lost 10 bases, with 17 bases between them. In DNA form, the CDR3 reads TGTGCCAGCAGCGCTACGGGGGGGGATGGTCCCCAGCATTTT. Amino acids: CASSATGGDGPQHF.

This clone has just one count. The rearrangement links TRBV28 to TRBJ1-5; a possible D gene is TRBD1 (5 bases). The germline V gene has CDR1 MDHEN and CDR2 SYDVKM. V lost 3 bases to trimming and J lost 6 bases, with 12 bases between them. The length of the CDR3 is 14 residues. CDR3 DNA sequence: TGTGCCAGCAGTTTTCTGGACGGGGGTCAGCCCCAGCATTTT. Its protein is CASSFLDGGQPQHF.

This chain joins TRBV7-2 and TRBJ2-1; 13 bases fit TRBD2. Trimming cost V 1 base and J 8 bases; bases outside gene matches: 11. The germline CDR1 and CDR2 sequences are SGHTA and FQGNSA. CDR3 length: 18 residues. The DNA for the CDR3 is TGTGCCAGCAGCTTAGTCCCCCTCACTAGCGGGAGGGCCGATGAGCAGTTCTTC. Translation: CASSLVPLTSGRADEQFF.

This clone is a singleton in its sample. Other DNA variants within this sample encode the same CDR3. The chain is built from TRBV5-1 and TRBJ2-1; 11 bases are a match to TRBD2. The CDR3 sequence is 15 residues long. With V trimmed by 4 bases and J by 4 bases, 4 bases remained unmatched. Germline CDR1 and CDR2: SGHRS and YFSETQ. The CDR3 region is CASSTGTSGYNEQFF. The CDR3 nucleotides read TGCGCCAGCAGCACCGGGACTAGCGGTTACAATGAGCAGTTCTTC.

The chain carries TRBV27 and TRBJ2-7, with TRBD2 matching 11 bases. J gave up 6 bases and V 5 bases, and 9 bases lay outside the gene matches. From germline, CDR1 is MNHEY and CDR2 SMNVEV (reference sequence). The CDR3 consists of 15 residues. The CDR3 sequence: CASSPLAGVGGEQYF. CDR3 in DNA: TGTGCCAGCAGTCCACTAGCGGGAGTAGGTGGCGAGCAGTACTTC.

About this clone: A junction boundary mismatches the germline segment, possibly from a read error. The chain is built from TRBV10-3 and TRBJ2-7, with TRBD2 as a possible D gene (5 bases). CDR1 and CDR2 (germline): ENHRY, SYGVKD. The CDR3 has 15 residues. CDR3 region: CASSYSNSGGYEQYF. As DNA, the CDR3 is TGTGCCAGCAGTTACTCGAACAGCGGAGGCTACGAGCAGTACTTC.

The V and J genes are TRBV6-1 and TRBJ2-7; D is uncertain. Germline-derived CDR1 and CDR2 are MNHNS and SASEGT. There are 15 residues in the CDR3. Trimming stripped 2 bases from V and 0 bases from J, with 11 bases between. The CDR3 sequence is CASSEFGTGSYEQYF. The CDR3 region has the DNA TGTGCCAGCAGTGAATTCGGTACGGGCTCCTACGAGCAGTACTTC.

This clone was recorded only once. The CDR3 DNA sequence: TGTGCCAGCAGCTGGAGGGGCCTGGCTAGCACAGATACGCAGTATTTT. This codes for CASSWRGLASTDTQYF. This chain joins TRBV7-9 and TRBJ2-3, with D perhaps matching TRBD2 (6 bases). The V end was cut by 4 bases, the J end by 0 bases, with 14 bases between. This CDR3 has 16 residues. Germline V CDR1 and CDR2: SEHNR, FQNEAQ (reference sequence). Full variable domain (remainder filled in from reference TRBV7-9 and TRBJ2-3): DTGVSQNPRHKITKRGQNVTFRCDPISEHNRLYWYRQTLGQGPEFLTYFQNEAQLEKSRLLSDRFSAERPKGSFSTLEIQRTEQGDSAMYLCASSWRGLASTDTQYFGPGTRLTVL.

The chain employs TRBV15 and TRBJ2-7; TRBD2 matches at 10 bases. The CDR3 has 15 amino acids. Germline V gene lookup returns CDR1 LNHNV and CDR2 YYDKDF (reference sequence). V trimming: 2 bases; J trimming: 4 bases; junction bases outside the gene matches: 5. The CDR3 DNA sequence: TGTGCCACCAGCAGACCCCTAGCGGGGGTATACGAGCAGTACTTC. Translation gives CATSRPLAGVYEQYF.

Details on this clone: The sample carries other DNA sequences with the same CDR3. The gene calls are TRBV5-1 and TRBJ2-7; a possible D gene is TRBD2 (5 bases). This CDR3 region has 13 residues. Trimming removed 4 bases from V and 4 bases from J, with 12 bases in between. The germline CDR1 and CDR2 sequences are SGHRS and YFSETQ. Written as DNA, the CDR3 is TGCGCCAGCAGCCCCGGGGTGACTTACGAGCAGTACTTC. Amino acid sequence: CASSPGVTYEQYF.

The chain employs TRBV10-3 and TRBJ2-7, with 8 nucleotides matching TRBD2. CDR3 length: 15 residues. The junction had 3 bases not matched to a gene; V was cut back by 0 bases and J by 2 bases. Germline CDR1 ENHRY, CDR2 SYGVKD. CDR3 protein: CAISESQAGAYEQYF. Written as DNA, the CDR3 is TGTGCCATCAGTGAGTCCCAAGCGGGAGCCTACGAGCAGTACTTC.

The chain links TRBV20-1 to TRBJ2-3; D is possibly TRBD2 (6 bases). This CDR3 is 11 amino acids long. CDR1 and CDR2 (germline): DFQATT, SNEGSKA (reference sequence). The CDR3 protein is CRTGTVSTQYF. The CDR3 DNA reads as TGCAGAACCGGGACTGTCTCTACGCAGTATTTT.

On this clone itself: Other DNA sequences in this specimen translate into the identical CDR3. This chain joins TRBV2 and TRBJ2-7; unclear D gene. The V and J ends lost 4 bases and 4 bases respectively, with 8 bases between them. Germline V gives CDR1 SNHLY, CDR2 FYNNEI. The CDR3 consists of 12 residues. The CDR3 coding sequence is TGTGCCAGCAGTGCGACGGATTACGAGCAGTACTTC. Translated, it gives CASSATDYEQYF.

The chain employs TRBV29-1 and TRBJ1-4; TRBD1 matches 8 bases. This CDR3 contains 14 residues. Germline loops: CDR1 SQVTM, CDR2 ANQGSEA. After removal of 4 bases from V and 6 bases from J, the junction contained 7 bases not matched to a gene. The CDR3 DNA reads TGCAGCGTTGGAGGGCCAGGGGGCGATGAAAAACTGTTTTTT. This sequence encodes CSVGGPGGDEKLFF.

In regard to this clone: The same CDR3 can be traced to other DNA sequences in this sample. The chain combines TRBV2 with TRBJ1-1, with unresolved D. The V end lost 3 bases, the J end lost 1 base, and 6 bases lay between the germline ends. This CDR3 contains 13 residues. CDR1 is SNHLY and CDR2 is FYNNEI in the germline V gene. The CDR3, as DNA: TGTGCCAGCAGTGATCGCGAGAACACTGAAGCTTTCTTT. Protein product: CASSDRENTEAFF.

The chain is built from TRBV5-4 and TRBJ2-1; 11 bases are shared with TRBD1. Germline V gene lookup returns CDR1 SGHNT and CDR2 YYREEE (reference sequence). The CDR3 loop spans 15 amino acids. After removal of 4 bases from V and 9 bases from J, the junction contained 9 bases not matched to a gene. The CDR3 loop reads CASSDRTGGVSEQFF. CDR3 DNA: TGTGCCAGCAGCGATAGGACAGGGGGCGTTAGTGAGCAGTTCTTC.

The V gene is TRBV7-2, the J gene TRBJ2-1; TRBD2 aligns across 8 bases. Trimming at V came to 6 bases and at J to 6 bases, leaving 10 bases not matched to a gene. The CDR3 spans 15 residues. Germline-derived CDR1 and CDR2 are SGHTA and FQGNSA. CDR3 nucleotides: TGTGCCAGCAGGACTGGGACTAGATTCGGCAATGAGCAGTTCTTC. It codes for CASRTGTRFGNEQFF.

The chain is built from TRBV19 and TRBJ1-5; 8 positions match TRBD1. This CDR3 is built from 15 residues. Trimming cost V 2 bases and J 4 bases; bases outside gene matches: 4. CDR1 is LNHDA and CDR2 is SQIVND in the germline V gene (reference sequence). The CDR3: CASSIQGAENQPQHF. CDR3 nucleotides: TGTGCCAGTAGTATACAGGGGGCAGAGAATCAGCCCCAGCATTTT.

This chain links TRBV7-2 with TRBJ2-1; possibly TRBD1 for D (5 bases). Germline V gene sequence: CDR1 SGHTA, CDR2 FQGNSA. V was shortened by 2 bases and J by 8 bases, with 22 bases between the two germline ends. The CDR3 loop spans 17 amino acids. The CDR3, as DNA: TGTGCCAGCAGCTTAATACGACAGCGAGCGTTTTTTGATGAGCAGTTCTTC. It is translated as CASSLIRQRAFFDEQFF.

CDR3 loop: CASGNSGANVLTF. Here the CDR3 DNA reads TGTGCCAGCGGAAACTCTGGGGCCAACGTCCTGACTTTC. V and J are TRBV11-2 and TRBJ2-6; D gene unclear. The CDR3 is 13 residues long. V lost 8 bases and J 0 bases, leaving 5 bases between the germline ends. Looked up from germline, CDR1 is SGHAT and CDR2 is FQNNGV.

The V and J genes are TRBV7-8 and TRBJ2-7; TRBD2 might be the D (5 bases). The V end was cut by 5 bases, the J end by 2 bases, with 7 bases between. The germline V gene encodes CDR1 SGHVS and CDR2 FQNEAQ. The CDR3 extends over 12 amino acids. CDR3 bases: TGTGCCAGCAGCCCGGGGACCTACGAGCAGTACTTC. Protein: CASSPGTYEQYF.